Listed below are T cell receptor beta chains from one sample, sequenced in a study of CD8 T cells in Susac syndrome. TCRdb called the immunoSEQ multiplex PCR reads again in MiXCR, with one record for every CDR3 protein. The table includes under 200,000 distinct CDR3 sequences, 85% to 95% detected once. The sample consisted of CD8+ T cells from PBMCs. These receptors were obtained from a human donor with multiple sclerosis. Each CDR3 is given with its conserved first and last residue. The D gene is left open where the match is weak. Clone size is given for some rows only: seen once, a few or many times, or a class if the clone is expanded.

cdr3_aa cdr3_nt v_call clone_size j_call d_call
CASSTKLSGELFF TGTGCCAGCAGCACCAAATTGTCCGGGGAGCTGTTTTTT TRBV21-1 once TRBJ2-2 NA
CASSWINQPQHF TGTGCCAGCAGTTGGATCAATCAGCCCCAGCATTTT TRBV28 NA TRBJ1-5 NA
CASSQVHLRADTQYF TGCGCCAGCAGCCAAGTCCATCTTAGGGCAGATACGCAGTATTTT TRBV4-1 NA TRBJ2-3 NA
CASSLQPTSYEQYF TGTGCCAGCAGTCTCCAACCCACTTCCTACGAGCAGTACTTC TRBV28 NA TRBJ2-7 NA
CASSLNDVAGYNEQFF TGTGCCAGCAGTTTAAACGACGTAGCGGGATACAATGAGCAGTTCTTC TRBV28 once TRBJ2-1 TRBD2
CATLPFGGTEDYEQYF TGTGCCACCCTCCCTTTCGGCGGGACGGAGGACTACGAGCAGTACTTC TRBV27 NA TRBJ2-7 NA
CASSHEALYEQYF TGTGCCAGCAGTCATGAGGCTCTCTACGAGCAGTACTTC TRBV6-5 NA TRBJ2-7 NA
CSALENSYNSPLHF TGCAGTGCTTTAGAAAACTCCTATAATTCACCCCTCCACTTT TRBV20-1 once TRBJ1-6 NA
CASSTGGYNEQFF TGTGCCAGCAGCACGGGGGGGTACAATGAGCAGTTCTTC TRBV13 NA TRBJ2-1 TRBD2
CASSSVDNSGANVLTF TGTGCCAGCAGCTCGGTGGACAACTCTGGGGCCAACGTCCTGACTTTC TRBV5-6 NA TRBJ2-6 NA
CASSLHMNTEAFF TGTGCCAGCAGTTTGCACATGAACACTGAAGCTTTCTTT TRBV28 NA TRBJ1-1 NA
CASSLDPIVGQGAGTEAFF TGCGCCAGCAGCTTGGACCCGATAGTGGGACAGGGGGCAGGAACTGAAGCTTTCTTT TRBV5-1 NA TRBJ1-1 TRBD1
CASSVGFGYTF TGTGCCAGCAGCGTTGGGTTTGGCTACACCTTC TRBV9 NA TRBJ1-2 NA
CASSPSGLTYNEQFF TGTGCCAGCAGCCCCAGCGGTTTAACCTACAATGAGCAGTTCTTC TRBV9 NA TRBJ2-1 NA
CASSRGAGGTYNEQFF TGTGCCAGCAGCCGAGGGGCGGGAGGGACCTACAATGAGCAGTTCTTC TRBV7-3 NA TRBJ2-1 TRBD2
CSASRGSPQHF TGCAGTGCCTCGCGGGGTTCGCCCCAGCATTTT TRBV20-1 NA TRBJ1-5 NA
CSGKTLNTEAFF TGCAGTGGCAAGACCCTGAACACTGAAGCTTTCTTT TRBV20-1 NA TRBJ1-1 NA
CASSSNLGVAEAFF TGTGCCAGCAGTTCGAACCTCGGGGTCGCTGAAGCTTTCTTT TRBV27 NA TRBJ1-1 NA
CASSVDDWGSEQFF TGTGCCAGCAGCGTAGACGACTGGGGGAGCGAGCAGTTCTTC TRBV9 NA TRBJ2-1 NA
CSVTLTPRAAHEQYF TGCAGCGTTACTCTAACGCCCAGGGCGGCCCACGAGCAGTACTTC TRBV29-1 NA TRBJ2-7 NA